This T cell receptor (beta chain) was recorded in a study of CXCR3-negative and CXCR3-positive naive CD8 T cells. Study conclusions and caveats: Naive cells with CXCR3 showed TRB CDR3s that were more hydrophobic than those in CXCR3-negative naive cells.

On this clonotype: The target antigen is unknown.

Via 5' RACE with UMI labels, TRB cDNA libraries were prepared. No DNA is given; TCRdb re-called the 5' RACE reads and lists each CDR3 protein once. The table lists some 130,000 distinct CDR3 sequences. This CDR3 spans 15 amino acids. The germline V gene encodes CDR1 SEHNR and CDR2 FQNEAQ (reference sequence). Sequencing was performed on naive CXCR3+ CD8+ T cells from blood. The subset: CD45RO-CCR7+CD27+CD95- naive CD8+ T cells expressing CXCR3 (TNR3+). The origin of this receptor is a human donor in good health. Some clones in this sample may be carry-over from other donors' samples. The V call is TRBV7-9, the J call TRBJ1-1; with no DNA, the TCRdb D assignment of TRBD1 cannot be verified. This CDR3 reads CASSTMDSLNTEAFF.